This TCR beta chain was captured in a study of blood T cell repertoires in COVID-19. On the study more broadly: T cells, B-cell-depleted T cells, or PBMCs provided the cDNA or gDNA that served as material.

The CDR3 extends over 14 amino acids. V was shortened by 3 bases and J by 6 bases, with 18 bases between the two germline ends. Germline loops: CDR1 GTSNPN, CDR2 SVGIG (reference sequence). The sample holds a few counts of this clone. Original handling: Nucleated cell number was recorded as an estimate derived from reference gene primer amplification. The data were produced by immunoSEQ multiplex PCR, yet TCRdb's version contains in-frame clones alone and is incomplete. D and trimming were read from the DNA, whereas the V and J calls and clone size are those reported in that table. The table shows about 98,000 clones, with about 81% occurring only once.

The specimen was peripheral blood. J is TRBJ2-7 and V is TRBV30; possibly TRBD1 for D (6 bases). This receptor was identified in a man in his sixties or seventies with acute or convalescent COVID-19. The CDR3 spells CAWRTPARGSEQYF. DNA of the CDR3: TGTGCCTGGAGGACACCCGCTAGGGGGAGCGAGCAGTACTTC.